This T cell receptor beta chain was recovered during a study of tumor and adjacent non-tumor tissue in lung cancer. Points from the study as a whole: Significantly higher TCR diversity was found in tumor than normal lung.

The library came from three nested PCR rounds adapted from ARM-PCR protocols. Each CDR3 protein is one row after TCRdb ran MiXCR on the multiplex PCR reads. The table includes approximately 65,000 distinct CDR3 sequences, around 60% detected once. As for this clonotype: Antigen: not known.

V was clipped by 4 bases and J by 2 bases, with 8 bases between them. This CDR3 contains 13 residues. This sample's RNA came from whole unsorted tissue. The origin of this receptor is a man in his forties or fifties with non-small cell lung cancer. V is TRBV23-1 and J is TRBJ2-5; D not resolved. Being an ORF, TRBV23-1 has a function that is uncertain. Sequences were obtained from lung tumor tissue. CDR3 protein: CASSLDVQETQYF. The DNA for the CDR3 is TGCGCCAGCAGTCTCGACGTTCAAGAGACCCAGTACTTC.